This T cell receptor (beta chain) was documented in a study of regulatory T cells in long-lasting Graves disease. Overall study: Newly diagnosed Graves' patients had under 3 months of antithyroid drugs.

This sample's time point: newly diagnosed GD, antithyroid drugs for less than 3 months. RNA from PBMCs was the source of the TCR library. EDTA tubes received about 9.6 milliliters of drawn peripheral blood. Researchers made TCR beta libraries by using iRepertoire HTBI primers and running Arm-PCR on CDR3 regions. TCRdb reprocessed the multiplex PCR reads via MiXCR and lists one record per CDR3 protein. The sample holds hundreds of thousands of distinct CDR3 sequences, 15% to 20% seen once. This clonotype has at least ten counts. Germline V gene data show CDR1 as LGHDT and CDR2 as YNNKEL (reference sequence). There are 16 residues in the CDR3. Trimming took 2 bases from V and 0 from J; bases not matched to a gene: 3. This same sample was also part of a study on T cells in Graves' hyperthyroidism and ophthalmopathy.

The clonotype comes from a woman aged 40-65 years with Graves disease. The sequenced sample was peripheral blood mononuclear cells (PBMCs), obtained at new diagnosis, from a patient treated with antithyroid drugs. This chain connects TRBV3-1 to TRBJ2-5, with TRBD2 identical over 10 bases. The CDR3 loop is CASSQHGLADQETQYF. The CDR3 nucleotides read TGTGCCAGCAGCCAACACGGACTAGCGGACCAAGAGACCCAGTACTTC.